This T cell receptor beta chain was recovered during a study of blood T cell repertoires in COVID-19. Trimming left V 4 bases short and J 1 base short, with 11 bases between. Germline values: CDR1 SGHRS, CDR2 YFSETQ. This CDR3 has 14 amino acids. Followed over time, Seattle patients had been enrolled while infection was active. Authors' methods: Amplification from reference gene primers served as the basis for estimated nucleated cell counts. Profiling relied on immunoSEQ multiplex PCR, and the TCRdb table lists in-frame clones only, not all of them. V, J and clone size derive from that table, while D and trimming were established from the DNA sequence. The table has fewer than 700,000 clones, 85% to 90% seen once.

The chain employs TRBV5-1 and TRBJ1-1; D is unclear. The sample consisted of peripheral blood. This TCR was sampled from a woman between 50 and 59 years old with COVID-19, enrolled during active disease. The CDR3 coding sequence is TGCGCCAGCAGCGCGGAGCTGGGGAACACTGAAGCTTTCTTT. Translating gives CASSAELGNTEAFF.